This TCR beta chain was sequenced in a study of T cells in localized non-small cell lung cancer (TCRdb year 2020). About the full investigation: Comparing tumors with uninvolved tumor-adjacent lungs, the study looked at the T cell repertoires of fewer than 250 patients with early-stage NSCLC. The cohort comprised roughly 230 treatment-naïve NSCLC patients with resected, localized lung tumors. Of the NSCLC patients, approximately 130 were male and roughly 100 were female, and the mean age was approximately 66 years. What the study reported, not specific to this receptor: Because multi-region tumor sequencing was not done, intratumor heterogeneity could not be ruled out. A median of 57 of the top 100 tumor clones were detected in paired uninvolved adjacent lung, and 28 of these tumor clones were also found among the top 100 clones of the paired uninvolved adjacent lung. Uninvolved tumor-adjacent lung showed the highest T cell clonality, higher than tumor, which suggests more focused antigenic responses in the adjacent lung. Higher T cell density in blood was associated with longer overall survival, whereas higher clonality in adjacent lung was associated with shorter survival. Because the study design was exploratory, TCR variables were selected using unadjusted p-values without false-discovery rate correction.

At diagnosis, peripheral blood, uninvolved tumor-adjacent lung and tumor were collected and stored as a combination of fresh-frozen and FFPE material. Blood samples were analyzed as peripheral blood mononuclear cells for TCR repertoire profiling. TCR beta CDR3 regions were sequenced from DNA using the immunoSEQ Assay. As for the authors' bioinformatics: T cell density was computed as TCR beta template counts normalized to usable DNA estimated by amplifying housekeeping genes. Using the preseqR package, richness was estimated by extrapolating to 120,000 templates for tissue samples and 400,000 templates for PBMC samples. Clonality was calculated as one minus Pielou's evenness. Tissue-enriched TCRs were identified through differential abundance testing performed on productive amino-acid clonotypes, with a minimum total count of 5 and an alpha of 0.1. Repertoire overlap between compartments was quantified with the Jaccard Index and Morisita Overlap Index. GLIPH clustered TCR beta CDR3s with public tetramer-defined viral CDR3s; viral motifs required at least three viral sequences plus V-gene enrichment. TCRdb limited this immuneACCESS table to in-frame rearrangements with V and J called. A share of clones is missing; checked studies link under half to unresolved V genes, and the rest is unexplained. That table furnishes V, J and clone size, whereas the DNA furnished D and trimming. This sample lists about 82,000 clones; about 78% were detected once. 15% to 20% of the sample rests with the top ten.

Germline trimming amounts to 3 bases on V and 6 bases on J, with 15 as the count of junction bases outside the gene matches. The CDR3 numbers 18 residues from cysteine through phenylalanine. Only CDR3 DNA is held: 54 bases, read in frame from base 1. CDR1 is given as KGHSH and CDR2 as LQKENI, both from the germline V gene. Concerning this clone itself: What this receptor recognizes is not known. Base qualities were left out, and no much larger clone turns up one base away.

The chain is encoded by TRBV18 joined to TRBJ2-3, with 10 bases in between that match TRBD2. The sequence came from a man aged 35 to 69 with stage II squamous cell lung carcinoma. This material consisted of PBMCs, taken before any cancer treatment. The CDR3 protein sequence reads: CASSPTGLAVLGSDTQYF. The nucleotides are TGTGCCAGCTCACCCACTGGACTAGCGGTCCTCGGATCGGATACGCAGTATTTT.